This record covers a single T cell receptor beta chain. Its specificity is unknown. Through Arm-PCR of CDR3 regions and iRepertoire HTBI primers, TCR beta libraries were built. TCRdb used MiXCR to reprocess the multiplex PCR reads, holding one entry per CDR3 protein. The data show approximately 400,000 distinct CDR3 sequences, 15% seen once. The sample comes from a study of regulatory T cells in long-lasting Graves disease. As for the study in general: Antithyroid drug intake by newly diagnosed Graves' patients had lasted under 3 months.

Germline V CDR1 and CDR2: LNHNV, YYDKDF (reference sequence). Trimming cost V 0 bases and J 5 bases, with 4 bases left between them. The CDR3 is made up of 13 amino acids. Time point reported: newly diagnosed GD, antithyroid drugs for less than 3 months. RNA extracted from PBMCs served as the sequencing template. Study observations and caveats: Newly diagnosed patients had higher TCR diversity than persistent Graves' patients did.

This sample was shared with a second study, whose subject was T cells in Graves' hyperthyroidism and ophthalmopathy. Turning to that study: Clinical symptoms, serum thyroxine, TRAb, thyroid ultrasound and orbital computed tomography established diagnosis.

This clonotype was obtained from a middle-aged woman with Graves disease. This sequence joins TRBV15 and TRBJ2-2; no clear D gene. Sequenced material: peripheral blood mononuclear cells (PBMCs), taken at new diagnosis, from a patient treated with antithyroid drugs. CDR3 in amino acids: CATSRDRTGELFF. In DNA form, the CDR3 reads TGTGCCACCAGCAGAGACAGGACCGGGGAGCTGTTTTTT.